This T cell receptor (beta chain) was sequenced for a study of T-cell reconstitution after alpha-beta-depleted transplantation in children (dated by TCRdb to 2016 to 2018). Describing the broader study: Using TCR repertoire profiling, the study followed T-cell immune reconstitution in a quantitative way in children after TCRalphabeta/CD19-depleted allogeneic hematopoietic cell transplantation.

This clonotype occurred many times. Its antigen target is currently unknown. No base quality information exists; no much larger clone differs at one position. To prepare the library, PCR was applied. Sequencing relied on an Illumina HiSeq 2500. Molecular barcoding was employed in the preparation of TCR libraries, with unique molecular identifiers being used to normalize TCRbeta repertoire quantification. TCRdb reanalyzed the raw reads on its own, using fastp at Q25 for trimming and MiXCR for clone calling, and kept in-frame beta chains. Every entry covers one CDR3 protein and lists the most common genes and DNA from its rows. The sample table records approximately 200,000 distinct CDR3 sequences; approximately 14% of these occur just once. The ten largest make up roughly 13% of the sample. For this chain, trimming is 3 bases at the V end and 6 bases at the J end, and the number of junction bases without a gene match is 13. In the germline V gene (reference sequence), CDR1 corresponds to DFQATT and CDR2 to SNEGSKA. The CDR3 goes from the cysteine to the phenylalanine over 17 residues. Only the CDR3 DNA stays, 51 bases, in frame from base 1.

This chain joins TRBV20-1 to TRBJ2-1, with 11 bases matching TRBD2. This TCR was recovered from a human donor who donated a stem cell graft to a child with acute lymphoblastic leukemia. The sequencing here drew on PBMCs from the stem cell graft donor, taken from the stem cell graft. The DNA is TGCAGTGCTAGGATGACTAGCGGGAAAGCGTGGAGCAATGAGCAGTTCTTC. It encodes CSARMTSGKAWSNEQFF.